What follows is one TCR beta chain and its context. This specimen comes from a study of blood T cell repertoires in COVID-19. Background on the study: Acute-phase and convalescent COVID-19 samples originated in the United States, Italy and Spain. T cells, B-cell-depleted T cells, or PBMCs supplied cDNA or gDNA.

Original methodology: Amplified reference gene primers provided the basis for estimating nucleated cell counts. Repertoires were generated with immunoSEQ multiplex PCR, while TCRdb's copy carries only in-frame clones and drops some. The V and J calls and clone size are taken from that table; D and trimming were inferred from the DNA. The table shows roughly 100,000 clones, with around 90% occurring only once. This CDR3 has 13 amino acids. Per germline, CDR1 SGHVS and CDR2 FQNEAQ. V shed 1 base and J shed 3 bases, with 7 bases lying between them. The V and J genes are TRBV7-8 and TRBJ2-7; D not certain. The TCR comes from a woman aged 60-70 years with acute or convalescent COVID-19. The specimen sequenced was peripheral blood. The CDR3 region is CASSLGTGYEQYV. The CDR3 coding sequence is TGTGCCAGCAGCTTAGGTACGGGCTACGAGCAGTACGTC.